Listed below are T cell receptor beta chains from one sample, sequenced in a study of CD8+CD57+ T cells in acquired aplastic anemia. TCRdb used MiXCR to reprocess the reads, holding one entry per CDR3 protein. This table has 100,000 to 150,000 distinct CDR3 sequences, around 46% appearing once. The sequenced material came from sorted CD4+, CD8+, or CD8+CD57+ T cells (not recorded which) from PBMCs. These receptors were obtained from a human donor in good health, serving as a control. The conserved cysteine and the conserved F or W are not part of the CDR3 here.

TRBV29-1 SVVLGGRGDSNQPQH
TRBV19 ASSTRIDTDTQY
TRBV7-2 ASSLSFNRRAGAF
TRBV2 ASSTGTGQF
TRBV20-1 SEGTGYT
TRBV12-5 ASGLGARGYT
TRBV19 VAQSTDTRY
TRBV6-2/TRBV6-3 ASSYPIGLSTDTQY
TRBV7-9 ASSLVGGGRAF
TRBV4-2 ASSRDRENEKLF
TRBV7-9 ASSLAMTGELF
TRBV7-2 ASSLGARNQPQH
TRBV19 ASSSYRDRQETQY
TRBV28 ASSPSQLYGYT
TRBV20-1 SASREETQY
TRBV2 ASSVLLNTEAF
TRBV10-1 ASSESWGGHGHT
TRBV24-1 ATSTGGGAADTQY
TRBV19 ASSIGTGGSQPQH
TRBV2 AGRIGTGNMYGYT
TRBV18 ASSAGTGFTDTQY
TRBV7-2 ASSPRGAFSGNTIY
TRBV2 ASIKAIEQF
TRBV18 ASSQGILEKLF
TRBV2 ASSKAGVSYEQY
TRBV20-1 SAILAGVRDEQF
TRBV3-1 ASSQERQINSNQPQH
TRBV30 AWSPGQNYGYT
TRBV7-8 ASSSGTGGYEQY
TRBV7-8 ASSLEGRYGYT
TRBV28 ASTTPGQGVYQPQH
TRBV12-3/TRBV12-4 ASSFSGYSYEQY
TRBV19 ASSISQGGNEKLF
TRBV20-1 SARVAAGGSHEQY
TRBV29-1 STLVRTANYGYT
TRBV4-1 ASSNPETQY
TRBV11-2 ASSARQGVGSPLH
TRBV12-3/TRBV12-4 ASSLGGRQPQH
TRBV12-3/TRBV12-4 ASSFAGRNQETQY
TRBV29-1 SVGRRNEKLF